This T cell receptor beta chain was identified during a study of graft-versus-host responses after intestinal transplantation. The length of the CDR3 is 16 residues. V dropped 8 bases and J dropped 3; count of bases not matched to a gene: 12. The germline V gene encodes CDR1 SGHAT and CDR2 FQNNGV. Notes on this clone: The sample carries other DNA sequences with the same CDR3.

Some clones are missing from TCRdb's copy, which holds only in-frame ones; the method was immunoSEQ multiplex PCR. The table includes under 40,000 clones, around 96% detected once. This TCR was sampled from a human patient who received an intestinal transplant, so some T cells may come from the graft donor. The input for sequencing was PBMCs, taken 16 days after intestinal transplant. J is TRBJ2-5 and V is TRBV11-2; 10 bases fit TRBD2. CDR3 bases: TGTGCCAGCTTTGGGAGCGGGAGGGGGGGCAAAGAGACCCAGTACTTC. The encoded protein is CASFGSGRGGKETQYF.